A single sample is the source of the 22 T cell receptor beta chains below, sequenced in a study of Graves' ophthalmopathy and Graves' hyperthyroidism. RNA transcripts yielded amplified TCR beta CDR3 regions. The library came from an HTBI-primed first-round RT-PCR and a second-round multiplex PCR. One entry per CDR3 protein results from TCRdb running MiXCR on the multiplex PCR reads. The sample comprises about 480,000 distinct CDR3 sequences, 13% to 15% of which are singletons, and 9.8% rests with the top ten. The sequenced sample was blood. The receptor source for this set is a woman under 40 with Graves' ophthalmopathy.

This clonotype was detected ten times or more. This sequence joins TRBV10-3 and TRBJ2-5; D may be TRBD1 (8 bases). Per the germline V gene, CDR1 is ENHRY and CDR2 is SYGVKD. This CDR3 has 16 residues. The V gene lost 4 bases and the J gene lost 2 bases, with 17 bases spanning the gap. The CDR3 sequence is CAISGKQGGVQETQYF. The CDR3 DNA is TGTGCCATCAGTGGCAAACAGGGGGGGGTGCAAGAGACCCAGTACTTC.

This clonotype was seen at least ten times. The gene calls are TRBV2 and TRBJ2-5; a possible D gene is TRBD1 (6 bases). V shed 5 bases and J shed 9 bases, with 10 bases lying between them. The CDR3 covers 11 residues. Germline V gives CDR1 SNHLY, CDR2 FYNNEI. CDR3 residues: CASSPAGAQYF. Written as DNA, the CDR3 is TGTGCCAGCAGTCCCGCAGGGGCCCAGTACTTC.

This clonotype is labeled medium-sized (0.01 to 0.1%). The V gene is TRBV28, the J gene TRBJ2-7; D unresolved. The CDR3 consists of 17 residues. CDR1 is MDHEN and CDR2 is SYDVKM in the germline V gene. The CDR3 DNA reads TGTGCAATGTGTGGAGAGTTCCCCAAAACCCCACCCTACGAGCAGTACTTC. Protein sequence: CAMCGEFPKTPPYEQYF.

This clonotype was recorded at least ten times. The V call is TRBV30, the J call TRBJ1-6; the D is unclear. The CDR3 extends over 12 amino acids. The V gene's germline CDR1 is GTSNPN and CDR2 SVGIG (reference sequence). With 4 bases removed from V and 14 bases from J, the gap between germline ends came to 15 bases. This CDR3 reads CAWTGSSSALHF. The CDR3 DNA follows: TGTGCCTGGACCGGCTCCTCTTCGGCCCTCCACTTT.

This clonotype has a count of ten or more. The gene calls are TRBV6-2 or TRBV6-3 and TRBJ1-1; D is unclear. CDR3 size: 17 residues. Between the trimmed V and J ends, which lost 6 bases and 8 bases, there was a span of 28 bases. Germline V lookup: CDR1 MNHEY, CDR2 SVGEGT. CDR3 bases: TGTGCCAGCAGGACGGGATTGCTCGAGGACTTGCGGAGGGAAGCTTTCTTT. It yields the protein CASRTGLLEDLRREAFF.

This clonotype was found many times. V usage is TRBV4-1 and J usage is TRBJ2-2; weak D call: TRBD1 (6 bases). Germline CDR1 is MGHRA and CDR2 is YSYEKL. V lost 0 bases, J lost 5 bases, and 10 bases lay in between. This CDR3 comprises 15 residues. In nucleotides, the CDR3 is TGCGCCAGCAGCCAAGAAGGGACACTTACCGGGGAGCTGTTTTTT. It yields the protein CASSQEGTLTGELFF.

At least ten counts were recorded for this clonotype. The chain employs TRBV4-2 and TRBJ1-1, with D possibly being TRBD1 (6 bases). Germline V gives CDR1 LGHNA, CDR2 YNFKEQ. The CDR3 spans 14 residues. V was cut by 4 bases and J by 4 bases, with 13 bases left in between. The CDR3 reads CASSRGGLSTEAFF. The CDR3 DNA follows: TGTGCCAGCAGCCGAGGGGGGTTAAGCACTGAAGCTTTCTTT.

This clonotype was found many times. The chain recombines TRBV19 with TRBJ2-7, with 7 bases matching TRBD1. CDR3 size: 13 residues. Trimming cost V 3 bases and J 3 bases; bases outside gene matches: 2. Germline CDR1 is LNHDA and CDR2 is SQIVND (reference sequence). CDR3 nucleotide sequence: TGTGCCAGTAGTATGGGGACAGACTACGAGCAGTACTTC. This codes for CASSMGTDYEQYF.

The gene calls are TRBV7-9 and TRBJ2-2, with D perhaps matching TRBD1 (7 bases). Germline values: CDR1 SEHNR, CDR2 FQNEAQ (reference sequence). With 4 bases removed from V and 7 bases from J, the gap between germline ends came to 13 bases. This CDR3 has 14 amino acids. The CDR3 region has the DNA TGTGCCAGCAGCTCGACAGGGAGGAACGGGGAGCTGTTTTTT. Its protein is CASSSTGRNGELFF.

This clonotype was detected many times. The rearrangement joins TRBV7-2 to TRBJ1-1; no firm D call. Trimming cost V 5 bases and J 2 bases, with 15 bases left between them. In germline, CDR1 is SGHTA, CDR2 FQGNSA. This CDR3 comprises 15 residues. The CDR3 here is CASSMIGRPNTEAFF. In DNA form, the CDR3 reads TGTGCCAGCAGCATGATAGGCAGACCCAACACTGAAGCTTTCTTT.

In its sample, this clonotype was seen many times. The J gene is TRBJ1-5, the V gene TRBV9; D is uncertain. Germline V CDR1 and CDR2: SGDLS, YYNGEE. Trimming removed 4 bases at V and 7 bases at J, with 15 bases between. The length of the CDR3 is 14 residues. The CDR3 coding sequence is TGTGCCAGCAGCCTGGACGGAGGCCAGCAGCCCCAGCATTTT. Translating gives CASSLDGGQQPQHF.

In its sample, this clonotype was seen many times. The junction shows a germline mismatch at one end, possibly a read error. The chain recombines TRBV7-8 with TRBJ1-3, with D uncertain. Germline CDR1 reads SGHVS; CDR2 reads FQNEAQ. This CDR3 is 15 amino acids long. CDR3 sequence: CASNKDGYSGNTMYF. The CDR3 nucleotides read TGTGCCAGCAACAAGGACGGGTACTCTGGAAACACCATGTATTTT.

This clonotype was counted ten times or more. V gene TRBV15 combines with J gene TRBJ2-7; TRBD1 aligns across 9 bases. V dropped 1 base and J dropped 5; count of bases not matched to a gene: 6. CDR1 is LNHNV, CDR2 YYDKDF, per germline (reference sequence). CDR3 length equals 15 residues. The DNA of the CDR3 is TGTGCCACCAGCAGAGCGCGGACAGGGGTCCACGAGCAGTACTTC. Protein product: CATSRARTGVHEQYF.

This clonotype turned up a few times. The rearrangement links TRBV6-1 to TRBJ2-2; tentative D call: TRBD2 (6 bases). The V end lost 5 bases, the J end lost 8 bases, and 21 bases lay between the germline ends. This CDR3 contains 16 residues. Germline V gene sequence: CDR1 MNHNS, CDR2 SASEGT. The CDR3 DNA follows: TGTGCCAGCAGTCCCGTCCGAGGCGGGAAGTCGGGGGAGCTGTTTTTT. Translated: CASSPVRGGKSGELFF.

Many counts were recorded for this clonotype. The genes are TRBV27 and TRBJ1-6; possible D gene TRBD1, 6 bases. Per germline, CDR1 MNHEY and CDR2 SMNVEV (reference sequence). There are 18 residues in the CDR3. V was cut by 2 bases and J by 1 base, with 15 bases left in between. CDR3 coding DNA: TGTGCCAGCAGTTTAGCTTTAAGGGGGATATCCTATAATTCACCCCTCCACTTT. Translating gives CASSLALRGISYNSPLHF.

V is TRBV12-3 or TRBV12-4 and J is TRBJ2-5, with 10 bases matching TRBD1. V was pared by 5 bases and J by 2 bases, with 5 bases of the junction left unmatched. The CDR3 consists of 15 residues. CDR3 nucleotide sequence: TGTGCCAGCAGTATGACAGGGGGCCTGCAAGAGACCCAGTACTTC. Translated, it gives CASSMTGGLQETQYF.

This clonotype was counted at least ten times. J is TRBJ1-3 and V is TRBV28, with D perhaps TRBD1 (6 bases). Per germline, CDR1 MDHEN and CDR2 SYDVKM. The CDR3 has 16 residues. The V and J ends lost 4 bases and 4 bases respectively, with 17 bases between them. The CDR3 spells CASSSRTVFPGNTIYF. As DNA, the CDR3 is TGTGCCAGCAGTTCCCGGACAGTGTTCCCCGGAAACACCATATATTTT.

There are a few counts of this clonotype. The genes are TRBV7-9 and TRBJ1-6; a possible D gene is TRBD1 (5 bases). Trimming took 5 bases from V and 8 from J, leaving 22 bases between them. The germline gives CDR1 SEHNR, CDR2 FQNEAQ (reference sequence). This CDR3 has 17 amino acids. In nucleotides, the CDR3 is TGTGCCAGCAGCCTCCTAACGGGACCCAGGGCGTATTCACCCCTCCACTTT. Its translation is CASSLLTGPRAYSPLHF.

A word on this clonotype: With a much larger clone just one base away, this may be a read error. V and J are TRBV2 and TRBJ2-7; perhaps D is TRBD1 or TRBD2 (6 bases each). V was trimmed by 6 bases and J by 5 bases, leaving 14 bases between them. This CDR3 spans 13 amino acids. The V gene's germline CDR1 is SNHLY and CDR2 FYNNEI. CDR3 in amino acids: CASRQGGDDEQYF. Written as DNA, the CDR3 is TGTGCCAGCAGACAGGGAGGAGACGACGAGCAGTACTTC.

At least ten counts were recorded for this clonotype. V is TRBV6-1 and J is TRBJ2-5, with D maybe TRBD1 (6 bases). This CDR3 has 15 residues. V was clipped by 8 bases and J by 3 bases, with 19 bases between them. CDR1 is MNHNS, CDR2 SASEGT, per germline. The CDR3 DNA is TGTGCCAGCGACCGGGACACCGTTTTTGAAGAGACCCAGTACTTC. Encoded protein: CASDRDTVFEETQYF.

This clonotype came up many times. The CDR3 here is CASSPVAGEGEQYF. As DNA, the CDR3 is TGTGCCAGTAGCCCAGTGGCAGGCGAGGGCGAGCAGTACTTC. The chain employs TRBV19 and TRBJ2-7, with D possibly being TRBD2 (5 bases). The germline V gene encodes CDR1 LNHDA and CDR2 SQIVND (reference sequence). CDR3 length equals 14 residues. Trimming pared 6 bases from V and 6 bases from J, leaving 18 bases between. The variable domain in full, with the rest retrieved from reference TRBV19 and TRBJ2-7, is DGGITQSPKYLFRKEGQNVTLSCEQNLNHDAMYWYRQDPGQGLRLIYYSQIVNDFQKGDIAEGYSVSREKKESFPLTVTSAQKNPTAFYLCASSPVAGEGEQYFGPGTRLTVT.

This clonotype was seen a handful of times. The V gene is TRBV5-1, the J gene TRBJ1-1, with 9 bases matching TRBD1. The germline V gene encodes CDR1 SGHRS and CDR2 YFSETQ. CDR3 length: 16 residues. Trimming removed 3 bases from V and 1 base from J; junction bases left unmatched: 7. As DNA, the CDR3 is TGCGCCAGCAGCTCCGGACAGGGGAGAGGGAACACTGAAGCTTTCTTT. It specifies CASSSGQGRGNTEAFF.